The source of this TCR beta chain is a study of T cells after yellow fever vaccination. In its sample, this clonotype ranks as medium-sized (0.01 to 0.1%). TCRdb passed the 5' RACE reads through MiXCR, listing each CDR3 protein once. This sample yields about 130,000 distinct CDR3 sequences, of which 7.4% are seen a single time; roughly 2.5% belongs to the top ten. CDR1 is LGHNA and CDR2 is YNFKEQ in the germline V gene. The CDR3 runs to 13 residues. V gave up 0 bases and J gave up 7 bases, with 9 bases separating them. The sample was CD4+ T cells sorted from PBMCs, taken 9 to 11 days after the first yellow fever vaccination. This sequence joins TRBV4-2 and TRBJ2-5; D may be TRBD1 (5 bases). The sequence was obtained from a young man who received the YFV17D yellow fever vaccine. The CDR3 DNA reads as TGTGCCAGCAGCCAAGAGGGGCCAGGGACCCAGTACTTC. It yields the protein CASSQEGPGTQYF.